This is a list of T cell receptor beta chains from one sample in a study of cytomegalovirus exposure and HLA in healthy donors. The table came from immunoSEQ multiplex PCR; TCRdb's copy has only in-frame clones and leaves some out. The data hold about 100,000 clones, with 73% observed a single time. Sequencing was carried out using PBMCs. These TCRs come from a young man in good health and CMV-seronegative. Both conserved end residues are part of each CDR3. Fields, in order: V gene, J gene, D gene, clone size, CDR3 DNA, CDR3 protein. A D gene is named only where the DNA matches it firmly. Clone size is stated in some rows and not others, as once, few, many or a class when expanded.

>TRBV11-1|TRBJ2-2|TRBD2|-
TGTGCCAGCAGAGCGGGACTAGCAGACTTCTTCTCGAACACCGGGGAGCTGTTTTTT
CASRAGLADFFSNTGELFF
>TRBV28|TRBJ2-7|TRBD2|-
TGTGCCAGCAGTTTGTTAGCGGGATCGGGCGAGCAGTACTTC
CASSLLAGSGEQYF
>TRBV6-1|TRBJ1-2|TRBD1|few
TGTGCCAGCAGTGAACGGACAGGGGACGCTTTGAGGTTGGGAGCTAACTATGGCTACACCTTC
CASSERTGDALRLGANYGYTF
>TRBV18|TRBJ2-7|-|few
TGTGCCAGCTCACCAAGACAGGACGGCGAGCAGTACTTC
CASSPRQDGEQYF
>TRBV7-3|TRBJ2-7|-|-
TGTGCCAGCAGCACACGGGCGGGGTTCTACGAGCAGTACTTC
CASSTRAGFYEQYF
>TRBV30|TRBJ2-1|TRBD1|-
TGTGCCTGGACGGGGACAGGGGGCTTGGATGAGCAGTTCTTC
CAWTGTGGLDEQFF
>TRBV6-6|TRBJ1-6|-|-
TGTGCCAGCAGTAAGACTGGGAGGGCCTATAATTCACCCCTCCACTTT
CASSKTGRAYNSPLHF
>TRBV28|TRBJ2-1|TRBD1|-
TGTGCCAGCAGTTTGCGTACTGTCAACAGGGGGAATGAGCAGTTCTTC
CASSLRTVNRGNEQFF
>TRBV28|TRBJ2-7|TRBD1|-
TGTGCCAGCAGTTCCTACCGGGACAGGCTGTACGAGCAGTACTTC
CASSSYRDRLYEQYF
>TRBV5-1|TRBJ2-1|-|once
TGCGCCAGCAGCTTGAGTCCCACGATTGCAGGCAGATCCTACAATGAGCAGTTCTTC
CASSLSPTIAGRSYNEQFF
>TRBV6-6|TRBJ1-3|TRBD1|few
TGTGCCAGCAGTTACTCCCCGCAGGGGGACACCATATATTTT
CASSYSPQGDTIYF
>TRBV18|TRBJ1-4|TRBD1|once
TGTGCCAGCTCTGGGACAGCTGAAAAACTGTTTTTT
CASSGTAEKLFF
>TRBV7-9|TRBJ1-2|-|once
TGTGCCAGCAGCCCTGGAGGGGTAGGAGGCTACACCTTC
CASSPGGVGGYTF
>TRBV2|TRBJ2-3|-|-
TGTGCCAGCACCCAAGGCCGGCGGGGCACAGATACGCAGTATTTT
CASTQGRRGTDTQYF
>TRBV29-1|TRBJ2-1|TRBD1|-
TGCAGCGTTTCCTCCGACAGGGTGGACAATGAGCAGTTCTTC
CSVSSDRVDNEQFF
>TRBV14|TRBJ1-2|-|-
TGTGCCAGCAGCCAGGGTTTTACCTCCGGCAGGAGGACTCTCTATGGCTACACCTTC
CASSQGFTSGRRTLYGYTF
>TRBV27|TRBJ2-7|-|-
TGTGCCAGCAGTCCAGGGACGGGAGACTACGAGCAGTACTTC
CASSPGTGDYEQYF
>TRBV30|TRBJ1-5|-|few
TGTGCCTGGAGTGTAGGGACAAGCAATCAGCCCCAGCATTTT
CAWSVGTSNQPQHF
>TRBV7-9|TRBJ2-7|TRBD1|-
TGTGCCAGCAGCTCTCGACAGGGAAGCTCCTACGAGCAGTACTTC
CASSSRQGSSYEQYF
>TRBV5-4|TRBJ2-3|-|-
TGTGCCAGCAGCACCGACCCGCGGGGATACACAGATACGCAGTATTTT
CASSTDPRGYTDTQYF